Shown below are 23 T cell receptor beta chains from a single sample sequenced in a study of cytomegalovirus exposure and HLA in healthy donors. PCR involved 60 Vbeta and 13 Jbeta primers. Generated by immunoSEQ multiplex PCR, the TCRdb table keeps only in-frame clones and is missing some. The sample is made up of around 100,000 clones, and the top ten hold roughly 3.5% of it. Input material: PBMCs. These receptor sequences come from a man aged 40-50 years in good health and CMV-seronegative.

The chain combines TRBV6-1 with TRBJ1-2, with TRBD1 identical over 12 bases. With 8 bases clipped from V and 4 bases from J, the junction kept 8 bases outside the gene matches. The length of the CDR3 is 15 residues. Per germline, CDR1 MNHNS and CDR2 SASEGT. The CDR3 sequence is CASVAGTGGRYGYTF. CDR3 in DNA: TGTGCCAGCGTGGCCGGGACAGGGGGCCGCTATGGCTACACCTTC.

V gene TRBV11-3 combines with J gene TRBJ2-7; 11 bases align to TRBD2. CDR1 and CDR2 (germline): SGHNT, YENEEA. The V gene end was trimmed by 5 bases and the J gene end by 7 bases; junction bases not matched to a gene: 13. This CDR3 is built from 16 residues. In DNA form, the CDR3 reads TGTGCCAGCAGCCGTACGATAGCGGGAGGGCCTCAAGAGCAGTACTTC. Amino acid sequence: CASSRTIAGGPQEQYF.

The rearrangement links TRBV12-5 to TRBJ2-5; 7 positions agree with TRBD1. This CDR3 comprises 15 residues. CDR1 and CDR2 from the germline V gene are LGHNT and FRNRAP. V lost 2 bases to trimming and J lost 2 bases; unmatched junction nucleotides: 5. This chain's CDR3 is CASGLNQGDQETQYF. CDR3 DNA: TGTGCTAGTGGTTTGAACCAGGGGGATCAAGAGACCCAGTACTTC.

This chain connects TRBV7-2 to TRBJ1-5; 8 nucleotides match TRBD1. V was clipped by 4 bases and J by 12 bases; unmatched bases: 8. CDR3 length: 13 residues. Germline CDR1 and CDR2: SGHTA and FQGNSA. The CDR3 DNA reads as TGTGCCAGCAGCTCAGGGGGACAGGCCTTCCAGCATTTT. It specifies CASSSGGQAFQHF.

This chain uses TRBV28 with TRBJ1-2; D may be TRBD1 (5 bases). Trimming removed 5 bases at V and 4 bases at J, with 17 bases between. The V gene's germline CDR1 is MDHEN and CDR2 SYDVKM. This CDR3 is 15 amino acids long. The CDR3 DNA follows: TGTGCCAGCAGTAGTTCGGGACTGCGATTCTATGGCTACACCTTC. It is translated as CASSSSGLRFYGYTF.

The chain employs TRBV6-1 and TRBJ2-7; D not resolved. Trimming shortened V by 4 bases and J by 3 bases, and 7 bases separated the two germline ends. The CDR3 contains 12 residues. Germline V lookup: CDR1 MNHNS, CDR2 SASEGT. The CDR3 here is CASSGRIYEQYF. Written as DNA, the CDR3 is TGTGCCAGCAGTGGGCGGATCTACGAGCAGTACTTC.

This chain uses TRBV5-1 with TRBJ2-1; D perhaps matches TRBD1 (5 bases). The CDR3 runs 16 residues. Germline V gene data show CDR1 as SGHRS and CDR2 as YFSETQ. V was cut by 4 bases and J by 0 bases, with 14 bases left in between. The CDR3 is CASSLFSDSSYNEQFF. The CDR3 region has the DNA TGCGCCAGCAGCCTATTCAGTGACAGCTCCTACAATGAGCAGTTCTTC.

This chain uses TRBV10-2 with TRBJ1-2, with TRBD1 matching over 9 bases. This CDR3 contains 12 residues. Trimming took 8 bases from V and 6 from J; bases not matched to a gene: 4. The germline V gene has CDR1 WSHSY and CDR2 SAAADI. CDR3 nucleotide sequence: TGCGCCAGCTCCGGGACAGGGAATGGCTACACCTTC. Translation gives CASSGTGNGYTF.

The chain employs TRBV27 and TRBJ1-1, with D maybe TRBD1 (5 bases). Germline lookup yields CDR1 MNHEY and CDR2 SMNVEV (reference sequence). V lost 5 bases, J lost 10 bases, and 14 bases lay in between. This CDR3 is 12 amino acids long. CDR3 sequence: CASSPTSGGAFF. The CDR3, as DNA: TGTGCCAGCAGTCCAACGTCCGGGGGAGCTTTCTTT.

The chain carries TRBV6-1 and TRBJ1-2; 9 nucleotides agree with TRBD1. This CDR3 is built from 14 residues. The J segment lost 2 bases and the V segment lost 6 bases, leaving 4 bases of the junction unmatched. Germline loops: CDR1 MNHNS, CDR2 SASEGT. The CDR3 nucleotides are TGTGCCAGCAGGCGGGACAGGGCAAACTATGGCTACACCTTC. Translated, it gives CASRRDRANYGYTF.

This chain connects TRBV9 to TRBJ1-1; unclear D gene. The CDR3 is 13 residues long. V was pared by 0 bases and J by 8 bases, with 11 bases between. Germline V lookup: CDR1 SGDLS, CDR2 YYNGEE. This CDR3 reads CASSVATGREAFF. The DNA of the CDR3 is TGTGCCAGCAGCGTAGCTACGGGGAGAGAAGCTTTCTTT.

Notes on this clone: Other DNA sequences from this sample encode an identical CDR3 as well. The rearrangement joins TRBV2 to TRBJ2-5; no clear D. Looked up from germline, CDR1 is SNHLY and CDR2 is FYNNEI. This CDR3 region has 13 residues. V was trimmed by 4 bases and J by 1 base, leaving 7 bases between them. The CDR3 DNA follows: TGTGCCAGCAGTGGGCAGATCCAAGAGACCCAGTACTTC. This translates into CASSGQIQETQYF.

This chain joins TRBV5-8 and TRBJ2-3; D is perhaps TRBD1 (5 bases). The CDR3 runs to 14 residues. Germline-derived CDR1 and CDR2 are SGHTS and YDEGEE. V lost 4 bases, J lost 3 bases, and 12 bases lay in between. In DNA, the CDR3 is TGTGCCAGCAGCCCTCATAGGGGAACAGATACGCAGTATTTT. This codes for CASSPHRGTDTQYF.

The chain has TRBV15 and TRBJ1-5; D not resolved. Trimming removed 5 bases from V and 0 bases from J, with 8 bases in between. Germline V gives CDR1 LNHNV, CDR2 YYDKDF (reference sequence). The CDR3 consists of 14 residues. CDR3 in amino acids: CATSPVYSNQPQHF. The DNA of the CDR3 is TGTGCCACCAGCCCGGTGTATAGCAATCAGCCCCAGCATTTT.

The chain links TRBV19 to TRBJ1-1, with D maybe TRBD1 (5 bases). The CDR3 covers 14 residues. Germline V lookup: CDR1 LNHDA, CDR2 SQIVND (reference sequence). Trimming cost V 3 bases and J 5 bases, with 13 bases left between them. CDR3 amino acids: CASSMVAGVTEAFF. CDR3 DNA sequence: TGTGCCAGTAGTATGGTAGCGGGGGTTACTGAAGCTTTCTTT.

The rearrangement uses TRBV29-1 and TRBJ1-3, with TRBD1 matching 7 bases. With V trimmed by 6 bases and J by 4 bases, 6 bases remained unmatched. The CDR3 is 13 amino acids. Germline loops: CDR1 SQVTM, CDR2 ANQGSEA. CDR3 sequence reads: CSVAGTVGNTIYF. Written as DNA, the CDR3 is TGCAGCGTCGCCGGGACAGTGGGAAACACCATATATTTT.

The CDR3: CASSSGGQGINEKLFF. The CDR3 DNA reads TGTGCCAGCAGTTCGGGAGGGCAGGGCATTAATGAAAAACTGTTTTTT. This sequence joins TRBV2 and TRBJ1-4; tentative D call: TRBD1 (5 bases). CDR3 length: 16 amino acids. Per the germline V gene, CDR1 is SNHLY and CDR2 is FYNNEI. Trimming shortened V by 5 bases and J by 4 bases, and 17 bases separated the two germline ends.

V and J are TRBV20-1 and TRBJ2-1; D uncertain. CDR1 is DFQATT, CDR2 SNEGSKA, per germline (reference sequence). This CDR3 contains 11 residues. V was trimmed by 1 base and J by 7 bases, leaving 5 bases between them. The CDR3, as DNA: TGCAGTGCTAGAGGCCTAAATGAGCAGTTCTTC. Its protein product is CSARGLNEQFF.

This chain joins TRBV5-1 and TRBJ1-1; 11 bases match TRBD1. CDR3 length: 14 amino acids. Trimming removed 3 bases from V and 5 bases from J; junction bases left unmatched: 3. The germline V gene has CDR1 SGHRS and CDR2 YFSETQ. CDR3 amino acids: CASSSGQGATEAFF. Written as DNA, the CDR3 is TGCGCCAGCAGCTCCGGACAGGGGGCAACTGAAGCTTTCTTT. The whole variable domain, filled in from reference TRBV5-1 and TRBJ1-1, reads KAGVTQTPRYLIKTRGQQVTLSCSPISGHRSVSWYQQTPGQGLQFLFEYFSETQRNKGNFPGRFSGRQFSNSRSEMNVSTLELGDSALYLCASSSGQGATEAFFGQGTRLTVV.

The gene calls are TRBV28 and TRBJ2-3; 15 nucleotides match TRBD2. Losses at the gene ends were 7 bases for V and 1 base for J; bases not matched to a gene: 9. The CDR3 loop spans 18 amino acids. Per the germline V gene, CDR1 is MDHEN and CDR2 is SYDVKM. The CDR3 nucleotides read TGTGCCAGCACCACCGGACTAGCGGGGGGGCCGGGCACAGATACGCAGTATTTT. Its protein product is CASTTGLAGGPGTDTQYF.

The V and J genes are TRBV7-2 and TRBJ1-1; 7 bases are shared with TRBD1. The V gene end was trimmed by 1 base and the J gene end by 3 bases; junction bases not matched to a gene: 11. CDR1 is SGHTA, CDR2 FQGNSA, per germline. The CDR3 contains 17 residues. Written as DNA, the CDR3 is TGTGCCAGCAGCTTAGTATCCGGCGGGAGGGGGCACACTGAAGCTTTCTTT. The encoded protein is CASSLVSGGRGHTEAFF. The full variable domain, in which reference TRBV7-2 and TRBJ1-1 provide the parts outside the CDR3, is GAGVSQSPSNKVTEKGKDVELRCDPISGHTALYWYRQSLGQGLEFLIYFQGNSAPDKSGLPSDRFSAERTGGSVSTLTIQRTQQEDSAVYLCASSLVSGGRGHTEAFFGQGTRLTVV.

The rearrangement uses TRBV7-9 and TRBJ1-3; D ambiguous. Germline V gene sequence: CDR1 SEHNR, CDR2 FQNEAQ (reference sequence). This CDR3 is built from 16 residues. The V end lost 4 bases, the J end lost 0 bases, and 13 bases lay between the germline ends. This CDR3 reads CASSSGGSLSGNTIYF. CDR3 DNA sequence: TGTGCCAGCAGCTCCGGAGGGAGCCTCTCTGGAAACACCATATATTTT.

V is TRBV7-8 and J is TRBJ2-7; no definite D call. V lost 2 bases to trimming and J lost 0 bases, with 8 bases between them. Germline assignment: CDR1 SGHVS and CDR2 FQNEAQ. This CDR3 contains 14 residues. CDR3 sequence reads: CASSLPRFSYEQYF. In DNA form, the CDR3 reads TGTGCCAGCAGCTTACCCAGGTTCTCCTACGAGCAGTACTTC.